Sequencing of this TCR beta chain was carried out in a study of early stage breast cancer tumors. For the study at large: Twelve of the 16 invasive tumors were ER+, PR+ and HER2-.

Blood replicates held 0.5 ug DNA, tumor or normal breast around 1.5 ug, two each. Generated by immunoSEQ multiplex PCR, the TCRdb table keeps only in-frame clones and is missing some. The sample lists roughly 57,000 clones, 75% to 95% occurring once. The CDR3 contains 12 residues. Unmatched junction bases numbered 0, after V lost 4 bases and J lost 2 bases. Germline assignment: CDR1 SQVTM and CDR2 ANQGSEA. This TCR was sampled from a person aged 65 to 85 with breast cancer. Sequenced sample: blood. V is TRBV29-1 and J is TRBJ1-2, with 8 bases identical to TRBD1. CDR3 in DNA: TGCAGCGTTGGACAGGGGAACTATGGCTACACCTTC. Amino acid sequence: CSVGQGNYGYTF.